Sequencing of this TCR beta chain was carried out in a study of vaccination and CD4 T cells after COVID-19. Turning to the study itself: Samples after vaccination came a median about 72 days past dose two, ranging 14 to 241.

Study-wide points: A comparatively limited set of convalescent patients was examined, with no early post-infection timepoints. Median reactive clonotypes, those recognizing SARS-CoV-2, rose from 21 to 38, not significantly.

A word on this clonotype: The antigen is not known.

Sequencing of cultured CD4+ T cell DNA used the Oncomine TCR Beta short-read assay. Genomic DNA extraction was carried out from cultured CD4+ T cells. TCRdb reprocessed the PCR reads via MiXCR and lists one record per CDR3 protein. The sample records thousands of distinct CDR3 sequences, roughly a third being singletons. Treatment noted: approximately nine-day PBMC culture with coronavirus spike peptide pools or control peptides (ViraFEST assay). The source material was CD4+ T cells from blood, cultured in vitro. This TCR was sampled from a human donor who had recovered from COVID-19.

CDR3 sequence reads: CASSIDWQGRSNGYTF. The CDR3 region has the DNA TGTGCCAGTAGTATAGATTGGCAGGGGAGGTCGAATGGCTACACCTTC. The chain recombines TRBV19 with TRBJ1-2; D perhaps matches TRBD1 (6 bases). The CDR3 covers 16 residues. Between the trimmed V and J ends, which lost 0 bases and 6 bases, there was a span of 17 bases. Germline CDR1 and CDR2: LNHDA and SQIVND (reference sequence).